This TCR beta chain was captured by sequencing in a study of T cells in tuberculosis. Study overall: This South African cohort compared adolescents with or without latent tuberculosis against adults with active tuberculosis. The study's findings and limits: Smaller distances to GMM-specific TCRs suggested their expansion in active tuberculosis. Cases with active tuberculosis were adults, while controls were adolescents.

The CDR3 has 14 residues. Trimming took 3 bases from V and 3 from J, leaving 11 bases between them. Germline CDR1 reads SGHTA; CDR2 reads FQGNSA. Profiled with immunoSEQ multiplex PCR; TCRdb holds only in-frame clones, not every one. The sample yields more than 30,000 clones, about 94% seen once. With respect to this clone: Its matching antigen is unknown.

This sequence joins TRBV7-2 and TRBJ1-2; D might be TRBD1 (5 bases). The sequencing sample was made of PBMCs. This receptor was taken from a donor aged 10 to 29 with latent tuberculosis or without tuberculosis infection. Some clones in this sample may be carry-over from other donors' samples. The CDR3 region is CASSFRAKDYGYTF. DNA for the CDR3: TGTGCCAGCAGCTTCAGGGCAAAGGACTATGGCTACACCTTC.